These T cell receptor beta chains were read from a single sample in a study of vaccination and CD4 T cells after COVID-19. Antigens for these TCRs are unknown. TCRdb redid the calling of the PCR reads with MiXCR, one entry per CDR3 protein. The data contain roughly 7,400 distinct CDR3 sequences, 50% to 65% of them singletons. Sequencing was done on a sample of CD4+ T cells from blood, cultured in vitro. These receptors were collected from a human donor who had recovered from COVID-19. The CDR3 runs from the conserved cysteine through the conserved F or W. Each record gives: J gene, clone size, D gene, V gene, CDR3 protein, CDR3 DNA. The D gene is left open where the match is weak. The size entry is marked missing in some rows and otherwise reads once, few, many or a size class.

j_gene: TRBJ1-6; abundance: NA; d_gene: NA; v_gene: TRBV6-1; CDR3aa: CASTQGLSSSPLHF; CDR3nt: TGTGCCAGCACCCAAGGACTTTCGAGTTCACCCCTCCACTTT
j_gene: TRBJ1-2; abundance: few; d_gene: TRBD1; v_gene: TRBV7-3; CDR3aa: CASGAGGEGRYTF; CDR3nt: TGTGCCAGCGGAGCAGGGGGCGAAGGACGCTACACCTTC
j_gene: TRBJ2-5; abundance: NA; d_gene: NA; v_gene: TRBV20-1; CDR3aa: CSARVGSETQYF; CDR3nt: TGCAGTGCTAGAGTTGGGTCGGAGACCCAGTACTTC
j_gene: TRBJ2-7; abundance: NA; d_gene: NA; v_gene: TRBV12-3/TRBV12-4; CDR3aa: CASSFGVNRRTF; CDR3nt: TGTGCCAGCAGTTTCGGGGTTAATCGGCGCACATTC
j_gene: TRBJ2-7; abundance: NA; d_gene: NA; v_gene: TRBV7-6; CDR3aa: CASSFHPTFGIAYEQYF; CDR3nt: TGTGCCAGCAGCTTTCATCCGACATTCGGAATTGCCTACGAGCAGTACTTC
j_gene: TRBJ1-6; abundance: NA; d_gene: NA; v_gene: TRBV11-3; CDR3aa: CASGPGGSPLHF; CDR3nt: TGTGCCAGTGGGCCGGGAGGATCACCCCTCCACTTT
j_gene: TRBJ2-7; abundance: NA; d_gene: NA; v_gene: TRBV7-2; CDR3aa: CASSPGLFYEQYF; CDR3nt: TGTGCCAGCAGCCCAGGACTATTTTACGAGCAGTACTTC
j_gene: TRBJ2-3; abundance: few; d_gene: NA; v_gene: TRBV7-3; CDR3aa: CASSQGGPGDTQYF; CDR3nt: TGTGCCAGCAGCCAGGGGGGCCCCGGAGATACGCAGTATTTT
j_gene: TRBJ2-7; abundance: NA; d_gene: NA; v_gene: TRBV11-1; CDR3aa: CASSLLGDEQYF; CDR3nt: TGTGCCAGCAGCTTACTGGGTGACGAGCAGTACTTC
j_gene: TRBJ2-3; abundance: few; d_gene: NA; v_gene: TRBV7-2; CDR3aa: CATKLTRVGTDTQYF; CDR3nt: TGTGCCACAAAGCTTACGCGGGTGGGGACAGATACGCAGTATTTT
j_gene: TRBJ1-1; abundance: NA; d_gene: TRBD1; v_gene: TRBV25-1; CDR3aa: CASSGPGTGRTEAFF; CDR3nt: TGTGCCAGCAGTGGCCCCGGGACAGGGCGCACTGAAGCTTTCTTT
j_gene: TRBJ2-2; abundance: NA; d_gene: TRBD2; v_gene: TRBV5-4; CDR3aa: CASSPTSGGSTGELFF; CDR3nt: TGTGCCAGCAGCCCAACTAGCGGGGGGTCCACCGGGGAGCTGTTTTTT
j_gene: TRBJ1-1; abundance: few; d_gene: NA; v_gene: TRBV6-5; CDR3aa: CASSYAGQEAFF; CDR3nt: TGTGCCAGCAGTTACGCAGGGCAAGAAGCTTTCTTT
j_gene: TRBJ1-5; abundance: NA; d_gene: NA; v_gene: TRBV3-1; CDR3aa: CASSQGRGWHQPQHF; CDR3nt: TGTGCCAGCAGCCAAGGCCGGGGATGGCATCAGCCCCAGCATTTT
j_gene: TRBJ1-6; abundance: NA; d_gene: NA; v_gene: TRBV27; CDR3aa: CASSNRVASPLHF; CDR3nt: TGTGCCAGCTCAAACAGGGTAGCCTCACCCCTCCACTTT
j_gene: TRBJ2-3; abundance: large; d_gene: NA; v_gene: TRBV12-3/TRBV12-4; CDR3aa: CASSWGTDTQYF; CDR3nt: TGTGCCAGCAGTTGGGGGACAGATACGCAGTATTTT
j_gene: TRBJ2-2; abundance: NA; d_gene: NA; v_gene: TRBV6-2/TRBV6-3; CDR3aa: CASSARQGGTGELFF; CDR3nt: TGTGCCAGCAGTGCTAGACAGGGAGGCACCGGGGAGCTGTTTTTT
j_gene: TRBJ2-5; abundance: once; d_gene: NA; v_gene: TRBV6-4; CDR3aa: CASSEGPSETQYF; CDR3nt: TGTGCCAGCAGTGAAGGGCCGAGCGAGACCCAGTACTTC
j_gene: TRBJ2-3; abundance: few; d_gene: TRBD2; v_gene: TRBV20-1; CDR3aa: CSASQPGLPQYF; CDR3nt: TGCAGTGCTTCTCAACCGGGACTACCGCAGTATTTT
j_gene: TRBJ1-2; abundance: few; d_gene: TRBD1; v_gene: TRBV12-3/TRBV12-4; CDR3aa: CASSPRGQGAGYTF; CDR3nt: TGTGCCAGCAGTCCCCGCGGACAGGGGGCTGGCTACACCTTC
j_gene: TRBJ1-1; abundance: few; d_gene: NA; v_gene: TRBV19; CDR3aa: CASSSTGQMNTEAFF; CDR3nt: TGTGCCAGTAGTTCAACAGGGCAGATGAACACTGAAGCTTTCTTT
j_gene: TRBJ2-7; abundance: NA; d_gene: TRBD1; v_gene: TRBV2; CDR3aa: CATRRDRGREQYF; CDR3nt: TGTGCCACCCGCCGGGACAGGGGGCGCGAGCAGTACTTC
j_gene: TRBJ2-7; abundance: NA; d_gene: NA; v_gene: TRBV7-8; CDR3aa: CASSLTTASKEQYF; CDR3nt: TGTGCCAGCAGCTTAACGACGGCTAGCAAGGAGCAGTACTTC
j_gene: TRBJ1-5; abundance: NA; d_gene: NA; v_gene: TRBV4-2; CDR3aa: CASSQDVAGSQPQHF; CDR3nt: TGTGCCAGCAGCCAAGATGTGGCAGGGAGTCAGCCCCAGCATTTT
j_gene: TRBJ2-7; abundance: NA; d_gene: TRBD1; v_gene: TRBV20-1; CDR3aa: CSGTGLSYEQYF; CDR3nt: TGCAGTGGGACAGGACTCTCCTACGAGCAGTACTTC
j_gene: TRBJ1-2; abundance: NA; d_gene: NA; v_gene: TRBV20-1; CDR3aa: CSATYRDGYTF; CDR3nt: TGCAGTGCTACATACAGGGATGGCTACACCTTC
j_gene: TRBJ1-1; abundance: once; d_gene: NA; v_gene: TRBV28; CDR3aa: CASSRWGRGAFF; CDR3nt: TGTGCCAGCAGTCGCTGGGGGAGAGGTGCTTTCTTT
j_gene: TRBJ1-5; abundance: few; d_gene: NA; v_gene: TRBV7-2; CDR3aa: CASSLARGVNQPQHF; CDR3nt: TGTGCCAGCAGCTTAGCGCGGGGAGTCAATCAGCCCCAGCATTTT
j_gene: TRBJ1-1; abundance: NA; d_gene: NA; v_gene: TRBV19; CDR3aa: CASRERQVDTEAFF; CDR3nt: TGTGCCAGTAGGGAGAGGCAGGTGGACACTGAAGCTTTCTTT
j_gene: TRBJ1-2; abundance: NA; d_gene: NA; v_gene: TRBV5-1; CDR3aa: CASSPKSGGFNYGYTF; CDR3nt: TGCGCCAGCAGCCCGAAATCGGGAGGGTTCAACTATGGCTACACCTTC
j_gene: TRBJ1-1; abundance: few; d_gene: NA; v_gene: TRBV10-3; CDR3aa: CAIGQTANTEAFF; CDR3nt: TGTGCCATCGGGCAGACAGCGAACACTGAAGCTTTCTTT
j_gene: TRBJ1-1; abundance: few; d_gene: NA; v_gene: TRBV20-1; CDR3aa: CSARDGVRGNTEAFF; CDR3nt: TGCAGTGCTAGAGACGGGGTACGGGGGAACACTGAAGCTTTCTTT
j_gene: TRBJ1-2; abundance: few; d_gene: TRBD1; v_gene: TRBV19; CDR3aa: CASSIQGTDYGYTF; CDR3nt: TGTGCCAGTAGTATACAAGGGACAGACTATGGCTACACCTTC
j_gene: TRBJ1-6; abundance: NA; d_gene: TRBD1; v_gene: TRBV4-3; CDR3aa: CASSQDWGQLHSPLHF; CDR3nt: TGCGCCAGCAGCCAAGATTGGGGACAGCTCCATTCACCCCTCCACTTT
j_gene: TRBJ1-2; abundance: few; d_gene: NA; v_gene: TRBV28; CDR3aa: CASSYRLTRGATGVYNYGYTF; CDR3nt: TGTGCCAGCAGTTATCGCCTTACACGGGGTGCGACAGGAGTTTATAACTATGGCTACACCTTC
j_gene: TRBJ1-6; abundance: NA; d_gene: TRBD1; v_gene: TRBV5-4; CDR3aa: CASTPGRGGQGNSPLHF; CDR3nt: TGTGCCAGCACCCCAGGACGAGGGGGACAGGGGAATTCACCCCTCCACTTT
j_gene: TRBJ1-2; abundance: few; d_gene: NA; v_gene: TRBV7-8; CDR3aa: CASSSLAGYGYTF; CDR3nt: TGTGCCAGCAGCTCCTTGGCAGGCTATGGCTACACCTTC
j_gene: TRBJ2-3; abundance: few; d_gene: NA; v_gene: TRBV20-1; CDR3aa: CSASGITDTQYF; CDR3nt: TGCAGTGCTAGCGGCATCACAGATACGCAGTATTTT
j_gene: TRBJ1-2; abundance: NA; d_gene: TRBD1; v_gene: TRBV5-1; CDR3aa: CASSATGEVEYGHTF; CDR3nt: TGCGCCAGCAGCGCCACAGGGGAGGTTGAGTATGGCCACACCTTC
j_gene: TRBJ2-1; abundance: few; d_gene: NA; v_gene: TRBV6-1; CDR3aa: CASSELHSSSQFF; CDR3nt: TGTGCCAGCAGTGAACTTCATAGCAGTTCGCAGTTCTTC
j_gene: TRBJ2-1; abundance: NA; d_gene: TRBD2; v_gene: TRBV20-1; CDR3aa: CSARLAGGSRGPSSYNEQFF; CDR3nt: TGCAGTGCTAGATTAGCGGGAGGGTCAAGAGGACCGAGCTCCTACAATGAGCAGTTCTTC
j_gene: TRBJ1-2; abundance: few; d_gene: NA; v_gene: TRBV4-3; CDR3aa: CASSPTGEDGYTF; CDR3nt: TGCGCCAGCAGTCCGACAGGAGAGGATGGCTACACCTTC
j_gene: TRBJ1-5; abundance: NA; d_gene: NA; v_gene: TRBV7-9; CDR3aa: CASSFEGEAPQHF; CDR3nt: TGTGCCAGCAGCTTTGAAGGGGAGGCGCCCCAGCATTTT
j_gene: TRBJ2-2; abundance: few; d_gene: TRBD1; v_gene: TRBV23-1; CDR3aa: CASSPRGSVEQGEQGNTGELFF; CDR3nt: TGCGCCAGCAGTCCCAGAGGCTCGGTTGAACAGGGGGAACAAGGGAACACCGGGGAGCTGTTTTTT
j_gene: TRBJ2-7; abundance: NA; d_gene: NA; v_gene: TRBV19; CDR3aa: CASSLATGEEQYF; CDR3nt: TGTGCCAGTAGTTTGGCGACGGGTGAAGAGCAGTACTTC